These 29 T cell receptor beta chains came from one sample sequenced in a study of identical twins. One entry per CDR3 protein results from TCRdb running MiXCR on the 5' RACE reads. Here the sample spans around 340,000 distinct CDR3 sequences, about 9% being singletons. The sample consisted of naive T cells sorted from blood. The receptors here all came from a woman aged 45-65 years in good health.

This clonotype has ten or more counts. The chain employs TRBV20-1 and TRBJ2-1; D call uncertain. CDR1 is DFQATT, CDR2 SNEGSKA, per germline (reference sequence). The CDR3 loop spans 12 amino acids. The V end was cut by 6 bases, the J end by 8 bases, with 14 bases between. CDR3 residues: CSAPTSQYEQFF. In nucleotides, the CDR3 is TGCAGTGCCCCCACGTCCCAGTATGAGCAGTTCTTC.

The rearrangement links TRBV30 to TRBJ2-7, with 8 bases matching TRBD2. Germline V gene data show CDR1 as GTSNPN and CDR2 as SVGIG (reference sequence). V dropped 4 bases and J dropped 3; count of bases not matched to a gene: 8. This CDR3 region has 14 residues. In DNA form, the CDR3 reads TGTGCCTGGAACCTACAAGCGGGAGACTACGAGCAGTACTTC. Amino acid sequence: CAWNLQAGDYEQYF.

In its sample, this clonotype was seen many times. The J gene is TRBJ2-2, the V gene TRBV12-3 or TRBV12-4; 11 nucleotides line up with TRBD2. The CDR3 totals 19 residues. V dropped 4 bases and J dropped 4; count of bases not matched to a gene: 14. CDR3 in amino acids: CASSSHTVAGGPATGELFF. The CDR3, as DNA: TGTGCCAGCAGTTCACATACCGTAGCGGGAGGGCCTGCCACCGGGGAGCTGTTTTTT.

This clonotype was counted at least ten times. The genes are TRBV12-3 or TRBV12-4 and TRBJ2-1; 8 bases are a match to TRBD2. The J segment lost 2 bases and the V segment lost 7 bases, leaving 7 bases of the junction unmatched. This CDR3 is 15 amino acids long. The CDR3 DNA reads TGTGCCAGCATCTCAAGCGGGAGTGCCTACAATGAGCAGTTCTTC. Protein: CASISSGSAYNEQFF.

This clonotype occurred a few times. The gene calls are TRBV28 and TRBJ2-3; D is unresolved. The V end lost 1 base, the J end lost 2 bases, and 7 bases lay between the germline ends. Germline V gives CDR1 MDHEN, CDR2 SYDVKM. The CDR3 has 14 amino acids. The CDR3 here is CASSLLGYTDTQYF. In nucleotides, the CDR3 is TGTGCCAGCAGTTTATTGGGTTACACAGATACGCAGTATTTT.

The sample holds many counts of this clonotype. The chain recombines TRBV6-2 or TRBV6-3 with TRBJ2-1, with 12 bases lining up with TRBD2. Per germline, CDR1 MNHEY and CDR2 SVGEGT. The trim removed 2 bases at V and 9 bases at J, leaving 2 bases unmatched. The CDR3 is made up of 14 amino acids. The CDR3 DNA follows: TGTGCCAGCAGTTACGTGGGACTAGCGGGTGAGCAGTTCTTC. This encodes CASSYVGLAGEQFF.

There are many counts of this clonotype. The gene calls are TRBV12-3 or TRBV12-4 and TRBJ1-1; 8 nucleotides agree with TRBD1. After removal of 1 base from V and 0 bases from J, the junction contained 4 bases not matched to a gene. The CDR3 extends over 16 amino acids. CDR3 DNA sequence: TGTGCCAGCAGTTTAGACAGGGGGGTAATGAACACTGAAGCTTTCTTT. Translated: CASSLDRGVMNTEAFF.

This clonotype showed up just a few times. The gene calls are TRBV12-3 or TRBV12-4 and TRBJ2-7; no reliable D call. The CDR3 spans 13 residues. V was clipped by 2 bases and J by 5 bases, with 10 bases between them. Here the CDR3 reads CASSLYRRNEQYV. For the CDR3, the DNA is TGTGCCAGCAGTTTATATCGCAGGAACGAGCAGTACGTC.

This clonotype was picked up many times. The CDR3 loop is CSVGEGDQPQHF. The DNA of the CDR3 is TGCAGCGTGGGTGAAGGGGATCAGCCCCAGCATTTT. The V call is TRBV29-1, the J call TRBJ1-5; possibly TRBD1 for D (5 bases). The CDR3 covers 12 residues. V was trimmed by 6 bases and J by 5 bases, leaving 11 bases between them. The germline gives CDR1 SQVTM, CDR2 ANQGSEA.

This clonotype occurred a few times. This rearrangement joins TRBV6-5 to TRBJ2-2, with D unresolved. Per germline, CDR1 MNHEY and CDR2 SVGAGI. The CDR3 covers 14 residues. Trimming removed 5 bases at V and 6 bases at J, with 13 bases between. The CDR3 sequence is CASSNLPPPGELFF. The CDR3 DNA follows: TGTGCCAGCAGTAACTTGCCACCCCCCGGGGAGCTGTTTTTT.

This clonotype has a handful of counts. This sequence joins TRBV29-1 and TRBJ1-5; D is perhaps TRBD1 (6 bases). Trimming cost V 4 bases and J 4 bases, with 11 bases left between them. Germline loops: CDR1 SQVTM, CDR2 ANQGSEA. There are 13 residues in the CDR3. CDR3: CSVGGQGNQPQHF. CDR3 DNA sequence: TGCAGCGTTGGGGGACAAGGGAATCAGCCCCAGCATTTT.

This clonotype occurred many times. The chain employs TRBV12-3 or TRBV12-4 and TRBJ2-7; D not resolved. This CDR3 region has 16 residues. V lost 6 bases, J lost 3 bases, and 21 bases lay in between. The CDR3 DNA reads as TGTGCCAGCAGCCCAGCTGGGGTTTTCAGTGGCTACGAGCAGTACTTC. Its translation: CASSPAGVFSGYEQYF.

The chain combines TRBV20-1 with TRBJ2-2; D not certain. Germline CDR1 is DFQATT and CDR2 is SNEGSKA (reference sequence). The CDR3 runs to 13 residues. With 4 bases removed from V and 4 bases from J, the gap between germline ends came to 10 bases. This CDR3 reads CSAMVPGTGELFF. In DNA form, the CDR3 reads TGCAGTGCTATGGTACCCGGCACCGGGGAGCTGTTTTTT.

The gene calls are TRBV5-1 and TRBJ2-1; 8 bases fit TRBD2. Trimming took 4 bases from V and 5 from J; bases not matched to a gene: 8. The CDR3 runs to 15 residues. Germline V CDR1 and CDR2: SGHRS, YFSETQ. CDR3 region: CASSPGGLYDNEQFF. The CDR3 DNA follows: TGCGCCAGCAGCCCGGGGGGGCTCTACGACAATGAGCAGTTCTTC.

The chain employs TRBV29-1 and TRBJ2-2; the D gene is possibly TRBD2 (5 bases). Trimming stripped 4 bases from V and 0 bases from J, with 6 bases between. Germline V gene lookup returns CDR1 SQVTM and CDR2 ANQGSEA. The CDR3 is 13 amino acids. Written as DNA, the CDR3 is TGCAGCGTTGTCGGGACGAACACCGGGGAGCTGTTTTTT. Its translation is CSVVGTNTGELFF.

This clonotype has ten or more counts. This rearrangement joins TRBV5-1 to TRBJ2-1; D may be TRBD1 (5 bases). The CDR3 has 15 residues. Per the germline V gene, CDR1 is SGHRS and CDR2 is YFSETQ. With 1 base removed from V and 0 bases from J, the gap between germline ends came to 8 bases. The CDR3 is CASSLSDSSYNEQFF. In DNA form, the CDR3 reads TGCGCCAGCAGCTTGAGTGACAGCTCCTACAATGAGCAGTTCTTC. The whole variable domain, filled in from reference TRBV5-1 and TRBJ2-1, reads KAGVTQTPRYLIKTRGQQVTLSCSPISGHRSVSWYQQTPGQGLQFLFEYFSETQRNKGNFPGRFSGRQFSNSRSEMNVSTLELGDSALYLCASSLSDSSYNEQFFGPGTRLTVL.

Only a few counts were recorded for this clonotype. The rearrangement uses TRBV7-9 and TRBJ1-1; 7 bases agree with TRBD1. Germline-derived CDR1 and CDR2 are SEHNR and FQNEAQ (reference sequence). The CDR3 is 15 amino acids. The J segment lost 5 bases and the V segment lost 4 bases, leaving 10 bases of the junction unmatched. The CDR3 region has the DNA TGTGCCAGCAGCTACATTCAGGGGGAGAGAACTGAAGCTTTCTTT. Translated: CASSYIQGERTEAFF.

A few counts support this clonotype. The chain joins TRBV4-1 to TRBJ2-1, with D possibly matching TRBD2 (6 bases). This CDR3 spans 11 amino acids. Germline V lookup: CDR1 MGHRA, CDR2 YSYEKL. Trimming took 0 bases from V and 15 from J, leaving 9 bases between them. This CDR3 reads CASSQDGGWFF. DNA of the CDR3: TGCGCCAGCAGCCAAGATGGAGGGTGGTTCTTC.

This sequence joins TRBV7-2 and TRBJ2-1, with 8 bases matching TRBD2. V lost 5 bases, J lost 6 bases, and 12 bases stayed unmatched. Germline V lookup: CDR1 SGHTA, CDR2 FQGNSA. The length of the CDR3 is 16 residues. The CDR3, as DNA: TGTGCCAGCAGCGCCGGGGGGGGCTATAGACGCAATGAGCAGTTCTTC. This translates into CASSAGGGYRRNEQFF.

The chain couples TRBV18 to TRBJ1-4; D is ambiguous. The V and J ends lost 4 bases and 8 bases respectively, with 17 bases between them. Germline V gene sequence: CDR1 KGHSH, CDR2 LQKENI. The CDR3 sequence is 15 residues long. The CDR3 bases are TGTGCCAGCTCACGAGCCAGAAGTGTAAAGGAAAAACTGTTTTTT. It encodes CASSRARSVKEKLFF.

The chain recombines TRBV5-1 with TRBJ2-1; D unclear. The V gene's germline CDR1 is SGHRS and CDR2 YFSETQ. This CDR3 is built from 13 residues. V lost 1 base and J lost 9, with 11 bases in between. The CDR3 nucleotides are TGCGCCAGCAGCTTGTTGCCGGAGCGTGAGCAGTTCTTC. Amino acids: CASSLLPEREQFF.

This clonotype has only a few counts. The chain couples TRBV5-1 to TRBJ2-5; D gene ambiguous. Trimming stripped 5 bases from V and 2 bases from J, with 10 bases between. From germline, CDR1 is SGHRS and CDR2 YFSETQ. The CDR3 loop spans 13 amino acids. CDR3 bases: TGCGCCAGCAGTCGGCAAAAACAAGAGACCCAGTACTTC. Its translation is CASSRQKQETQYF.

At least ten counts were recorded for this clonotype. The V and J genes are TRBV2 and TRBJ2-4; D may be TRBD1 or TRBD2 (5 bases each). Germline assignment: CDR1 SNHLY and CDR2 FYNNEI. The CDR3 contains 12 residues. V lost 6 bases to trimming and J lost 4 bases, with 7 bases between them. The chain's CDR3 is CASSGAKNIQYF. The DNA for the CDR3 is TGTGCCAGCAGCGGGGCAAAAAACATTCAGTACTTC. The full variable domain, in which reference TRBV2 and TRBJ2-4 provide the parts outside the CDR3, is EPEVTQTPSHQVTQMGQEVILRCVPISNHLYFYWYRQILGQKVEFLVSFYNNEISEKSEIFDDQFSVERPDGSNFTLKIRSTKLEDSAMYFCASSGAKNIQYFGAGTRLSVL.

This chain links TRBV29-1 with TRBJ2-3, with 9 bases fitting TRBD2. V shed 6 bases, J shed 8 bases, and the junction held 12 bases outside the gene matches. Germline CDR1 is SQVTM and CDR2 is ANQGSEA. This CDR3 is built from 14 residues. CDR3 residues: CSVDGGRAMGTQYF. CDR3 bases: TGCAGCGTGGATGGCGGGAGGGCAATGGGTACGCAGTATTTT.

This chain joins TRBV7-2 and TRBJ2-1; D call uncertain. CDR1 is SGHTA, CDR2 FQGNSA, per germline. The CDR3 runs 14 residues. Deletions cut 5 bases from V and 9 bases from J, with 17 bases between. The CDR3 nucleotides read TGTGCCAGCAGCCCAAGGCGGCTTTTTGCTGAGCAGTTCTTC. Translated: CASSPRRLFAEQFF.

This clonotype was seen repeatedly, ten times or more. The V and J genes are TRBV5-1 and TRBJ2-1; D possibly corresponds to TRBD1 (6 bases). The CDR3 is made up of 13 amino acids. Germline values: CDR1 SGHRS, CDR2 YFSETQ. Deletions cut 6 bases from V and 3 bases from J, with 10 bases between. CDR3 nucleotides: TGCGCCAGCACTGGGACACTCTACAATGAGCAGTTCTTC. Amino acid sequence: CASTGTLYNEQFF. Full variable domain (remainder filled in from reference TRBV5-1 and TRBJ2-1): KAGVTQTPRYLIKTRGQQVTLSCSPISGHRSVSWYQQTPGQGLQFLFEYFSETQRNKGNFPGRFSGRQFSNSRSEMNVSTLELGDSALYLCASTGTLYNEQFFGPGTRLTVL.

V and J are TRBV6-5 and TRBJ1-6; the D is unclear. The V and J ends lost 2 bases and 7 bases respectively, with 9 bases between them. The length of the CDR3 is 14 residues. The germline V gene encodes CDR1 MNHEY and CDR2 SVGAGI. For the CDR3, the DNA is TGTGCCAGCAGTTACGGGCGGCTAAATTCACCCCTCCACTTT. Protein: CASSYGRLNSPLHF.

V and J are TRBV24-1 and TRBJ2-5; D may correspond to TRBD1 or TRBD2 (6 bases each). Trimming left V 4 bases short and J 2 bases short, with 16 bases between. The germline V gene has CDR1 KGHDR and CDR2 SFDVKD. This CDR3 has 16 residues. The CDR3 region has the DNA TGTGCCACCAGTGACCAAGGGGGGTATGGTCAAGAGACCCAGTACTTC. Translating it yields CATSDQGGYGQETQYF.

The chain uses TRBV11-3 and TRBJ2-7; 13 bases are a match to TRBD2. CDR1 is SGHNT and CDR2 is YENEEA in the germline V gene. The trim removed 5 bases at V and 6 bases at J, leaving 7 bases unmatched. This CDR3 has 15 amino acids. The CDR3 reads CASSPRLAGGSEQYV. CDR3 nucleotide sequence: TGTGCCAGCAGCCCAAGACTAGCGGGAGGTTCCGAGCAGTACGTC.